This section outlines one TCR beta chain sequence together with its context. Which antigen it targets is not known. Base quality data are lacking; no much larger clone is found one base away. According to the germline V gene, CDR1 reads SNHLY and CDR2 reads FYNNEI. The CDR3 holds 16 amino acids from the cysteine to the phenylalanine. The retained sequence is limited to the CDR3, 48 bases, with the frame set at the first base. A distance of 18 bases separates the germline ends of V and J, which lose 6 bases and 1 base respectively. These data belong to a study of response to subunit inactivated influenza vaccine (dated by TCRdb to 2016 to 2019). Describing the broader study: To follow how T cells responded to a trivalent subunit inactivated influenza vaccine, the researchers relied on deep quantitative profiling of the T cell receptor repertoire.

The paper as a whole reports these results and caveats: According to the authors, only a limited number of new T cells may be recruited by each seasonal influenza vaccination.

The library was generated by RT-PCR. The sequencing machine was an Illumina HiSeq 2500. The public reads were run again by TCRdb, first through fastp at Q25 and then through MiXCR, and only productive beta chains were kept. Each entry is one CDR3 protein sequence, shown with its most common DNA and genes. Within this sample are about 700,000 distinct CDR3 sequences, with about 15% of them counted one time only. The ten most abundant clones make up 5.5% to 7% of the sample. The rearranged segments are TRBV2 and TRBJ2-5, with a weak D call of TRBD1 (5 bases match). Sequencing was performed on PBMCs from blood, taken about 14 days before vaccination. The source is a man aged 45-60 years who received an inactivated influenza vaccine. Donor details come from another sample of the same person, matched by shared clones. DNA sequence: TGTGCCAGCAGCTACTCCAGGGAATCCCTCCAAGAGACCCAGTACTTC. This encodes CASSYSRESLQETQYF. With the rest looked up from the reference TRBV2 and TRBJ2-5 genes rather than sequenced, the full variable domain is EPEVTQTPSHQVTQMGQEVILRCVPISNHLYFYWYRQILGQKVEFLVSFYNNEISEKSEIFDDQFSVERPDGSNFTLKIRSTKLEDSAMYFCASSYSRESLQETQYFGPGTRLLVL.